The rows below give T cell receptor beta chains drawn from one sample of a study of naive and memory T cell subsets. TCRdb reprocessed the 5' RACE reads with MiXCR, giving one entry per CDR3 protein. The sample carries 55,000 to 70,000 distinct CDR3 sequences, more than 7% recorded once. Source of these receptors: a male donor in good health. Both conserved end residues are part of each CDR3. D genes are given only for firm matches. Rows may omit the clone size; those that give it use once, few, many or a size class.

J	size	D	V	DNA	CDR3
TRBJ2-1	few	TRBD2	TRBV19	TGTGCCAGTAGCACCGGGACTAGCGGAGTGAATGAGCAGTTCTTC	CASSTGTSGVNEQFF
TRBJ2-3	few	TRBD1	TRBV6-1	TGTGCCAGCAGTTTCCGGACAGGGGTAGAGACAGATACGCAGTATTTT	CASSFRTGVETDTQYF
TRBJ2-5	-	-	TRBV7-2	TGTGCCAGCAGCTTAGGGGGGCTTGGGGAGACCCAGTACTTC	CASSLGGLGETQYF
TRBJ2-1	-	-	TRBV18	TGTGCCAGCTCACTTTCGATGAGCTCCTACAATGAGCAGTTCTTC	CASSLSMSSYNEQFF
TRBJ2-3	many	TRBD1	TRBV12-3/TRBV12-4	TGTGCCAGCAGTTCGGGACAGATAAGTGCAGATACGCAGTATTTT	CASSSGQISADTQYF
TRBJ2-5	few	TRBD2	TRBV20-1	TGCAGTGCTAGAGATCCGACTAGCGGGAGAATCGAGACCCAGTACTTC	CSARDPTSGRIETQYF
TRBJ2-2	few	TRBD1	TRBV12-3/TRBV12-4	TGTGCCAGCAGTTTAGGGATAGGGGGCTTTGGGGAGCTGTTTTTT	CASSLGIGGFGELFF
TRBJ2-7	many	TRBD2	TRBV6-6	TGTGCCAGCAGTTACCTAGCGGCCCCCTACGAGCAGTACTTC	CASSYLAAPYEQYF
TRBJ1-2	few	TRBD1	TRBV6-5	TGTGCCAGCAGCCACCCCGGGACAGACACAACCCATTCAGCTAACTATGGCTACACCTTC	CASSHPGTDTTHSANYGYTF
TRBJ1-1	-	-	TRBV5-8	TGTGCCAGCAGCTTGGAGGCGGGAAACACTGAAGCTTTCTTT	CASSLEAGNTEAFF
TRBJ2-6	-	TRBD1	TRBV18	TGTGCCAGCTCACCCCTGAGCGGGACAGGGACCTCTGGGGCCAACGTCCTGACTTTC	CASSPLSGTGTSGANVLTF
TRBJ2-7	few	TRBD2	TRBV2	TGTGCCAGCATTTCGACTAGCGGGAGGACCTACGAGCAGTACTTC	CASISTSGRTYEQYF
TRBJ2-2	many	-	TRBV6-1	TGTGCCAGCAGTGAAGTTGCAGACACCGGGGAGCTGTTTTTT	CASSEVADTGELFF
TRBJ2-5	many	TRBD2	TRBV18	TGTGCCAGCTCCCCAGTAGCGGGACCCCAAGAGACCCAGTACTTC	CASSPVAGPQETQYF
TRBJ2-7	-	TRBD2	TRBV11-2	TGTGCCAGCAGCTTAAGGTGGTGGGAGGGCCACGAGCAGTACTTC	CASSLRWWEGHEQYF
TRBJ2-7	few	TRBD1	TRBV25-1	TGTGCCAGCAGTGAGGGACAGGGGGCATACGAGCAGTACTTC	CASSEGQGAYEQYF
TRBJ1-3	-	TRBD1	TRBV6-5	TGTGCCAGCAGAACCGGACAGGGAGGAAACACCATATATTTT	CASRTGQGGNTIYF
TRBJ2-3	few	-	TRBV10-3	TGTGCCATCAGTTCGGGGGCCAATACAGATACGCAGTATTTT	CAISSGANTDTQYF
TRBJ2-5	many	-	TRBV7-6	TGTGCCAGCAGCTGGGACCAAGAGACCCAGTACTTC	CASSWDQETQYF
TRBJ1-6	many	-	TRBV3-1	TGTGCCAGCAGCCGGGACCGCGATTTGGGTTCACCCCTCCACTTT	CASSRDRDLGSPLHF
TRBJ2-1	-	TRBD2	TRBV11-2	TGTGCCAGCAGCCAGGAGCGGGGAGATTACAATGAGCAGTTCTTC	CASSQERGDYNEQFF
TRBJ2-7	many	-	TRBV2	TGTGCCAGCAGTCCGGTAGGGGTTGGCGAGCAGTACTTC	CASSPVGVGEQYF
TRBJ2-1	few	TRBD2	TRBV14	TGTGCCAGCAGCCAACTGGGGACTAGCGGGATGCGGGGTCATGAGCAGTTCTTC	CASSQLGTSGMRGHEQFF
TRBJ2-3	few	-	TRBV11-2	TGTGCCAGCAGCTTAAGGCTGAGCACAGATACGCAGTATTTT	CASSLRLSTDTQYF
TRBJ2-3	many	-	TRBV10-3	TGTGCCATCAGGCCGGGCCTGACAGCAGATACGCAGTATTTT	CAIRPGLTADTQYF
TRBJ2-5	-	TRBD1	TRBV6-6	TGTGCCAGCAGTTCGACAGGGCCAAGCCGCCGCCAAGAGACCCAGTACTTC	CASSSTGPSRRQETQYF
TRBJ1-1	few	-	TRBV12-3/TRBV12-4	TGTGCCAGCAGTTTACTTGATTCGGGGAGCACTGAAGCTTTCTTT	CASSLLDSGSTEAFF
TRBJ2-3	many	TRBD1	TRBV4-1	TGCGCCAGCAGCCAAGATAAGTGGCAGGGGGTATCAGATACGCAGTATTTT	CASSQDKWQGVSDTQYF
TRBJ1-1	many	-	TRBV3-1	TGTGCCAGCAGCCAAGATCAAGGGGGGGCTGAAGCTTTCTTT	CASSQDQGGAEAFF